These 5 T cell receptor beta chains came from one sample sequenced in a study of shared clonotypes between healthy human individuals. Data came from immunoSEQ multiplex PCR; TCRdb stores just in-frame clones and leaves some out. This table has some 1.5 million clones, approximately 96% appearing once. The sequenced sample was naive CD4+ T cells sorted from blood. Subset denoted: CD45RA+ positively selected. Every receptor here comes from a man aged 25 to 45 in good health.

As for this clone: The junction departs from the called germline gene at one end, perhaps through a read error. The CDR3 protein is CASREGQGLGQPQHF. The CDR3 bases are TGTGCCAGCAGGGAAGGACAGGGGCTAGGGCAGCCCCAGCATTTT. The V call is TRBV2, the J call TRBJ1-5, with 9 positions matching TRBD1. The CDR3 totals 15 residues. The germline V gene encodes CDR1 SNHLY and CDR2 FYNNEI.

This chain joins TRBV7-6 and TRBJ2-7; D is perhaps TRBD1 or TRBD2 (6 bases each). Trimming shortened V by 5 bases and J by 0 bases, and 17 bases separated the two germline ends. The CDR3 extends over 16 amino acids. CDR1 and CDR2 from the germline V gene are SGHVS and FNYEAQ. This chain's CDR3 is CASSREGGGVSYEQYF. CDR3 DNA: TGTGCCAGCAGCCGAGAGGGGGGTGGGGTCTCCTACGAGCAGTACTTC.

The rearrangement links TRBV7-2 to TRBJ2-7; D gene unclear. The V end lost 5 bases, the J end lost 0 bases, and 11 bases lay between the germline ends. The CDR3 is made up of 14 amino acids. Germline V CDR1 and CDR2: SGHTA, FQGNSA. CDR3 amino acids: CASSHSKISYEQYF. CDR3 nucleotide sequence: TGTGCCAGCAGCCACAGTAAGATCTCCTACGAGCAGTACTTC. Combining the CDR3 with reference TRBV7-2 and TRBJ2-7 gives the whole variable domain GAGVSQSPSNKVTEKGKDVELRCDPISGHTALYWYRQSLGQGLEFLIYFQGNSAPDKSGLPSDRFSAERTGGSVSTLTIQRTQQEDSAVYLCASSHSKISYEQYFGPGTRLTVT.

In its sample, this clone was seen once. The genes are TRBV11-2 and TRBJ1-5, with D maybe TRBD1 (6 bases). CDR1 is SGHAT, CDR2 FQNNGV, per germline. The V and J ends lost 0 bases and 13 bases respectively, with 13 bases between them. The CDR3 has 13 residues. CDR3 protein: CASSLDLSDRQHF. DNA of the CDR3: TGTGCCAGCAGCTTAGATCTAAGCGACAGGCAGCATTTT.

The V call is TRBV18, the J call TRBJ1-1, with D unresolved. Trimming cost V 5 bases and J 1 base, with 14 bases left between them. Germline loops: CDR1 KGHSH, CDR2 LQKENI. The CDR3 has 15 amino acids. The CDR3 reads CASSSTLGRNTEAFF. The CDR3 DNA reads TGTGCCAGCTCATCTACTCTTGGGAGGAACACTGAAGCTTTCTTT.